This T cell receptor beta chain was observed in a study of T cell responses to AZD1222 COVID-19 vaccine. The assay was immunoSEQ multiplex PCR, and TCRdb's table has in-frame clones only and misses some. The table includes 200,000 to 300,000 clones, 80% to 95% detected once. The receptor comes from an adult in good health. The source material was peripheral blood, sampled on day 0 of AZD1222 vaccination.

CDR3 bases: TGTGCCAGCAGTCGGGACACTTCAACTAATGAAAAACTGTTTTTT. The encoded protein is CASSRDTSTNEKLFF. The chain uses TRBV6-5 and TRBJ1-4; perhaps TRBD1 as D (6 bases). V shed 5 bases and J shed 0 bases, with 10 bases lying between them. CDR3 length equals 15 residues. From germline, CDR1 is MNHEY and CDR2 SVGAGI.